Below, 23 T cell receptor beta chains from the same sample are listed, as sequenced in a study of cytotoxic CD8 clonotypes in ibrutinib-treated CLL. TCRdb's table, derived via immunoSEQ multiplex PCR, lists solely in-frame clones and lacks some. Of 110,000 to 150,000 clones in the sample, about 76% were seen once. Specimen: PBMCs, collected after 24 months of ibrutinib treatment. All receptors come from a human donor with chronic lymphocytic leukemia.

V is TRBV28 and J is TRBJ2-3; possible D gene TRBD2, 5 bases. This CDR3 has 17 amino acids. V gave up 0 bases and J gave up 0 bases, with 13 bases separating them. Germline V gene data show CDR1 as MDHEN and CDR2 as SYDVKM. The CDR3 region has the DNA TGTGCCAGCAGTTTATGGGCGGCGGGCGCTAGCACAGATACGCAGTATTTT. Translating it yields CASSLWAAGASTDTQYF.

The sample holds a few counts of this clone. The chain joins TRBV28 to TRBJ1-2, with D unclear. Germline lookup yields CDR1 MDHEN and CDR2 SYDVKM. Trimming stripped 8 bases from V and 4 bases from J, with 11 bases between. The CDR3 covers 12 residues. CDR3 in amino acids: CASGRATYGYTF. CDR3 in DNA: TGTGCCAGCGGCCGGGCCACCTATGGCTACACCTTC.

The V call is TRBV28, the J call TRBJ2-7; 7 nucleotides align to TRBD2. The J segment lost 3 bases and the V segment lost 9 bases, leaving 11 bases of the junction unmatched. The CDR3 loop spans 14 amino acids. Germline loops: CDR1 MDHEN, CDR2 SYDVKM. The CDR3 sequence is CASTPGGRGYEQYF. DNA for the CDR3: TGTGCCAGTACCCCCGGAGGGAGGGGCTACGAGCAGTACTTC.

The V gene is TRBV7-3, the J gene TRBJ2-2; 7 nucleotides align to TRBD1. There are 21 residues in the CDR3. In germline, CDR1 is SGHTA, CDR2 FQGTGA. With V trimmed by 5 bases and J by 2 bases, 23 bases remained unmatched. The CDR3 sequence is CASSPQGYRDRPPFNTGELFF. Written as DNA, the CDR3 is TGTGCCAGCAGCCCCCAAGGTTATCGGGACAGACCTCCCTTTAACACCGGGGAGCTGTTTTTT.

V is TRBV9 and J is TRBJ2-7; D ambiguous. The CDR3 consists of 10 residues. Trimming took 6 bases from V and 2 from J, leaving 3 bases between them. CDR1 is SGDLS, CDR2 YYNGEE, per germline. This CDR3 is CASKTYEQYF. As DNA, the CDR3 is TGTGCCAGCAAGACCTACGAGCAGTACTTC. The full variable domain, in which reference TRBV9 and TRBJ2-7 provide the parts outside the CDR3, is DSGVTQTPKHLITATGQRVTLRCSPRSGDLSVYWYQQSLDQGLQFLIQYYNGEERAKGNILERFSAQQFPDLHSELNLSSLELGDSALYFCASKTYEQYFGPGTRLTVT.

The chain joins TRBV9 to TRBJ2-3; no reliable D call. CDR1 and CDR2 (germline): SGDLS, YYNGEE. V was cut by 4 bases and J by 2 bases, with 17 bases left in between. The CDR3 covers 16 residues. The CDR3 nucleotides are TGTGCCAGCAGCCCGAGCGTGGGTCGGCTCACAGATACGCAGTATTTT. It translates to CASSPSVGRLTDTQYF.

This chain joins TRBV7-9 and TRBJ2-7; unclear D gene. The V end lost 1 base, the J end lost 4 bases, and 5 bases lay between the germline ends. CDR1 is SEHNR, CDR2 FQNEAQ, per germline (reference sequence). CDR3 length: 12 residues. The CDR3 sequence is CASSLVGYEQYF. CDR3 nucleotides: TGTGCCAGCAGCTTAGTGGGGTACGAGCAGTACTTC. The entire variable domain, with the rest obtained from reference TRBV7-9 and TRBJ2-7, is as follows: DTGVSQNPRHKITKRGQNVTFRCDPISEHNRLYWYRQTLGQGPEFLTYFQNEAQLEKSRLLSDRFSAERPKGSFSTLEIQRTEQGDSAMYLCASSLVGYEQYFGPGTRLTVT.

This chain connects TRBV27 to TRBJ2-1; D is perhaps TRBD1 (5 bases). This CDR3 is 16 amino acids long. Germline lookup yields CDR1 MNHEY and CDR2 SMNVEV (reference sequence). V lost 6 bases and J 0 bases, leaving 15 bases between the germline ends. The CDR3 protein is CASSLGASSSYNEQFF. For the CDR3, the DNA is TGTGCCAGCAGCCTAGGGGCCTCTAGCTCCTACAATGAGCAGTTCTTC.

V and J are TRBV7-6 and TRBJ1-4, with TRBD1 as a possible D gene (5 bases). Looked up from germline, CDR1 is SGHVS and CDR2 is FNYEAQ. The CDR3 contains 15 residues. Trimming cost V 1 base and J 8 bases, with 14 bases left between them. In nucleotides, the CDR3 is TGTGCCAGCAGCTTAGGGGCAGGGTTAGTCGAAAAACTGTTTTTT. Its protein product is CASSLGAGLVEKLFF. The full variable domain, its missing parts supplied by reference TRBV7-6 and TRBJ1-4, is GAGVSQSPRYKVTKRGQDVALRCDPISGHVSLYWYRQALGQGPEFLTYFNYEAQQDKSGLPNDRFSAERPEGSISTLTIQRTEQRDSAMYRCASSLGAGLVEKLFFGSGTQLSVL.

This rearrangement joins TRBV6-1 to TRBJ1-1, with a weak D call TRBD1 (5 bases). Trimming took 1 base from V and 5 from J, leaving 23 bases between them. The V gene's germline CDR1 is MNHNS and CDR2 SASEGT. There are 18 residues in the CDR3. The CDR3 nucleotides read TGTGCCAGCAGTGAAGTGGGAGGGGCATACATTCGTGGGACTGAAGCTTTCTTT. This sequence encodes CASSEVGGAYIRGTEAFF.

The chain uses TRBV10-3 and TRBJ2-1; a weak D match, TRBD1 (5 bases). Germline CDR1 and CDR2: ENHRY and SYGVKD. Trimming stripped 10 bases from V and 5 bases from J, with 12 bases between. The CDR3 length is 12 residues. The CDR3 loop is CATQGRDNEQFF. The CDR3 DNA is TGTGCCACCCAGGGCAGGGACAATGAGCAGTTCTTC.

This chain links TRBV27 with TRBJ1-2, with a tentative D call TRBD1 (6 bases). V lost 4 bases and J lost 6, with 12 bases in between. Germline CDR1 reads MNHEY; CDR2 reads SMNVEV (reference sequence). CDR3 length: 13 residues. In nucleotides, the CDR3 is TGTGCCAGCAGTTGGGGGGCGAGGGATGGCTACACCTTC. It translates to CASSWGARDGYTF.

The DNA of the CDR3 is TGTGCCTGGAGTCCCCCCGGGACAGATGGCTACACCTTC. Its protein is CAWSPPGTDGYTF. J is TRBJ1-2 and V is TRBV30; 7 bases are a match to TRBD1. The CDR3 runs 13 residues. Germline V lookup: CDR1 GTSNPN, CDR2 SVGIG (reference sequence). V shed 2 bases, J shed 6 bases, and the junction held 6 bases outside the gene matches.

This clone has a single count. The DNA for the CDR3 is TGTGCCAGCAGCCAGAGACAGGGGCCGGGGGAAAAACTGTTTTTT. Encoded protein: CASSQRQGPGEKLFF. The V gene is TRBV7-9, the J gene TRBJ1-4, with 8 bases lining up with TRBD1. The V segment lost 5 bases and the J segment 8 bases; nucleotides outside the gene matches: 10. CDR1 and CDR2 from the germline V gene are SEHNR and FQNEAQ (reference sequence). The CDR3 totals 15 residues.

The CDR3 sequence: CASSPTGQGEAFF. CDR3 bases: TGTGCCAGCTCACCAACGGGACAGGGGGAAGCTTTCTTT. This chain joins TRBV18 and TRBJ1-1; 10 nucleotides line up with TRBD1. Germline V gene sequence: CDR1 KGHSH, CDR2 LQKENI. V lost 2 bases to trimming and J lost 8 bases; unmatched junction nucleotides: 2. The CDR3 length is 13 residues.

The V gene is TRBV18, the J gene TRBJ2-7, with 8 positions matching TRBD2. Per the germline V gene, CDR1 is KGHSH and CDR2 is LQKENI. The junction had 9 bases not matched to a gene; V was cut back by 3 bases and J by 2 bases. There are 16 residues in the CDR3. CDR3 sequence reads: CASSPLGSGGAYEQYF. As DNA, the CDR3 is TGTGCCAGCTCACCCCTGGGGTCGGGGGGGGCCTACGAGCAGTACTTC.

This chain joins TRBV15 and TRBJ2-1; 8 positions match TRBD2. CDR1 and CDR2 (germline): LNHNV, YYDKDF (reference sequence). This CDR3 comprises 16 residues. The V gene end was trimmed by 2 bases and the J gene end by 7 bases; junction bases not matched to a gene: 10. The CDR3 nucleotides read TGTGCCACCAGCAGACCGGGACTAGGAAGGGGTAATGAGCAGTTCTTC. Translated, it gives CATSRPGLGRGNEQFF.

V is TRBV4-3 and J is TRBJ2-2; 8 bases align to TRBD2. Unmatched junction bases numbered 7, after V lost 1 base and J lost 0 bases. The CDR3 is 18 residues long. CDR1 and CDR2 from the germline V gene are LGHNA and YSLEER. CDR3 amino acids: CASSQGGSGASNTGELFF. Written as DNA, the CDR3 is TGCGCCAGCAGCCAAGGCGGTAGCGGGGCCTCGAACACCGGGGAGCTGTTTTTT.

Ten or more counts support this clone. J is TRBJ2-3 and V is TRBV6-4; D is ambiguous. CDR3 size: 14 residues. Germline CDR1 MRHNA, CDR2 SNTAGT. V gave up 0 bases and J gave up 3 bases, with 7 bases separating them. The CDR3 DNA follows: TGTGCCAGCAGTGACTCGATGGGTACAGATACGCAGTATTTT. Protein sequence: CASSDSMGTDTQYF.

The chain has TRBV6-5 and TRBJ2-7; 8 bases are a match to TRBD1. Trimming took 7 bases from V and 4 from J; bases not matched to a gene: 9. Looked up from germline, CDR1 is MNHEY and CDR2 is SVGAGI. The length of the CDR3 is 14 residues. The CDR3 spells CASNRQGPAYEQYF. The CDR3 nucleotides are TGTGCCAGCAACCGACAGGGGCCCGCGTACGAGCAGTACTTC.

The chain is built from TRBV29-1 and TRBJ2-3; no firm D call. Germline assignment: CDR1 SQVTM and CDR2 ANQGSEA. The CDR3 is 15 residues long. V lost 6 bases to trimming and J lost 2 bases, with 18 bases between them. CDR3 sequence (DNA): TGCAGCGTAGAACGGCCCATCCGAAACACAGATACGCAGTATTTT. Translating it yields CSVERPIRNTDTQYF.

This clone was counted only a few times. The V and J genes are TRBV27 and TRBJ1-3; 10 bases align to TRBD1. Unmatched junction bases numbered 1, after V lost 5 bases and J lost 6 bases. The germline V gene has CDR1 MNHEY and CDR2 SMNVEV (reference sequence). The CDR3 has 13 residues. The chain's CDR3 is CASSGTGVNTIYF. CDR3 DNA: TGTGCCAGCAGTGGGACAGGGGTAAACACCATATATTTT.

The J gene is TRBJ2-5, the V gene TRBV6-6; 11 nucleotides line up with TRBD1. The germline V gene has CDR1 MNHNY and CDR2 SVGAGI (reference sequence). V dropped 6 bases and J dropped 3; count of bases not matched to a gene: 3. The CDR3 runs to 14 residues. The CDR3 spells CASRPGQGEETQYF. The DNA for the CDR3 is TGTGCCAGCAGACCGGGACAGGGGGAAGAGACCCAGTACTTC.